The 25 T cell receptor beta chains below were found in one sample sequenced in a study of T cell responses to AZD1222 COVID-19 vaccine. Sequenced by immunoSEQ multiplex PCR; TCRdb stores in-frame clones only, minus some. The data show 90,000 to 150,000 clones, with approximately 91% seen just once and around 2.4% held by the top ten. This sample comprised peripheral blood, obtained on day 0 of AZD1222 vaccination. Receptors originate from an adult in good health.

This chain joins TRBV29-1 and TRBJ2-1; D might be TRBD1 (6 bases). Germline V gene sequence: CDR1 SQVTM, CDR2 ANQGSEA. The V end lost 3 bases, the J end lost 8 bases, and 23 bases lay between the germline ends. There are 16 residues in the CDR3. Here the CDR3 reads CSVEVLPRGSVDEQFF. The CDR3 region has the DNA TGCAGCGTTGAGGTTCTTCCGAGGGGGAGCGTTGATGAGCAGTTCTTC.

The chain links TRBV10-3 to TRBJ2-1, with 12 bases identical to TRBD2. The CDR3 totals 15 residues. Germline V gene data show CDR1 as ENHRY and CDR2 as SYGVKD. The trim removed 10 bases at V and 8 bases at J, leaving 12 bases unmatched. CDR3 in DNA: TGTGCCACCCAGCTAGCGGGAGGGGGGACCGATGAGCAGTTCTTC. Protein product: CATQLAGGGTDEQFF.

The chain recombines TRBV7-2 with TRBJ2-1, with 16 bases aligning to TRBD2. From germline, CDR1 is SGHTA and CDR2 FQGNSA. V lost 5 bases and J lost 1; bases outside the gene matches: 2. The CDR3 loop spans 17 amino acids. The CDR3 here is CASSRGLAGGSYNEQFF. As DNA, the CDR3 is TGTGCCAGCAGCCGGGGACTAGCGGGAGGGTCCTACAATGAGCAGTTCTTC.

In its sample, this clone was seen once. The chain links TRBV19 to TRBJ1-1; 9 bases are shared with TRBD1. V lost 5 bases, J lost 1 base, and 11 bases stayed unmatched. The V gene's germline CDR1 is LNHDA and CDR2 SQIVND (reference sequence). The CDR3 is made up of 17 amino acids. CDR3 sequence: CASSASGTGHGNTEAFF. The CDR3 region has the DNA TGTGCCAGTAGTGCCTCCGGGACAGGGCATGGGAACACTGAAGCTTTCTTT.

The J gene is TRBJ1-4, the V gene TRBV5-4; TRBD1 agrees at 7 bases. Germline-derived CDR1 and CDR2 are SGHNT and YYREEE (reference sequence). The CDR3 contains 15 residues. V was pared by 3 bases and J by 4 bases, with 6 bases of the junction left unmatched. The CDR3 DNA follows: TGTGCCAGCAGCTCACAGGGGCTCGTTAATGAAAAACTGTTTTTT. This encodes CASSSQGLVNEKLFF.

The V gene is TRBV25-1, the J gene TRBJ2-3, with D perhaps assigned TRBD1 or TRBD2 (5 bases each). The ends were cut back, 4 bases at V and 0 bases at J, with 14 bases in the middle. This CDR3 contains 16 residues. Germline V gives CDR1 MGHDK, CDR2 SYGVNS. This chain's CDR3 is CASSARGSFSTDTQYF. The CDR3 DNA sequence: TGTGCCAGCAGTGCACGGGGCAGCTTTAGCACAGATACGCAGTATTTT.

The chain uses TRBV5-1 and TRBJ2-1, with TRBD1 identical over 7 bases. The junction had 8 bases not matched to a gene; V was cut back by 4 bases and J by 1 base. The CDR3 totals 16 residues. CDR1 is SGHRS and CDR2 is YFSETQ in the germline V gene. The chain's CDR3 is CASSPRGQGSYNEQFF. CDR3 bases: TGCGCCAGCAGCCCTAGGGGGCAGGGGTCCTACAATGAGCAGTTCTTC.

The V gene is TRBV6-2 or TRBV6-3, the J gene TRBJ2-5, with 13 positions matching TRBD2. Trimming took 2 bases from V and 4 from J; bases not matched to a gene: 4. The CDR3 covers 16 residues. CDR1 MNHEY and CDR2 SVGEGT come from the germline V gene. CDR3 in amino acids: CASSYPRLAGGETQYF. DNA of the CDR3: TGTGCCAGCAGTTACCCCCGACTAGCGGGAGGAGAGACCCAGTACTTC.

The genes are TRBV28 and TRBJ2-7, with D uncertain. The CDR3 length is 15 residues. Germline lookup yields CDR1 MDHEN and CDR2 SYDVKM. V was cut by 10 bases and J by 3 bases, with 22 bases left in between. CDR3 loop: CAIPCDTVSRYEQYF. The CDR3 DNA follows: TGTGCCATCCCCTGTGACACTGTTTCTCGCTACGAGCAGTACTTC.

The genes are TRBV19 and TRBJ1-5; perhaps TRBD1 as D (6 bases). The CDR3 runs to 15 residues. Trimming stripped 7 bases from V and 4 bases from J, with 17 bases between. Per germline, CDR1 LNHDA and CDR2 SQIVND (reference sequence). CDR3 coding DNA: TGTGCCAGTACCCCCGGCAGGGGCCTTAATCAGCCCCAGCATTTT. This translates into CASTPGRGLNQPQHF.

The rearrangement uses TRBV28 and TRBJ2-3; D may correspond to TRBD1 or TRBD2 (5 bases each). V was pared by 1 base and J by 2 bases, with 10 bases between. Germline CDR1 and CDR2: MDHEN and SYDVKM. This CDR3 has 15 residues. CDR3 in amino acids: CASSLYGALTDTQYF. DNA for the CDR3: TGTGCCAGCAGTTTATACGGGGCCCTCACAGATACGCAGTATTTT.

The chain is built from TRBV30 and TRBJ1-6; 9 bases agree with TRBD1. The trim removed 1 base at V and 10 bases at J, leaving 11 bases unmatched. This CDR3 is 16 amino acids long. CDR1 and CDR2 from the germline V gene are GTSNPN and SVGIG (reference sequence). The CDR3 DNA sequence: TGTGCCTGGAGTGAGGGGACAGGGTGGCATGGGTCACCCCTCCACTTT. Protein: CAWSEGTGWHGSPLHF.

This clone has a handful of counts. This chain connects TRBV12-5 to TRBJ2-2; 9 bases fit TRBD1. V dropped 9 bases and J dropped 1; count of bases not matched to a gene: 9. This CDR3 has 16 amino acids. The germline V gene encodes CDR1 LGHNT and CDR2 FRNRAP. CDR3 DNA: TGTGCTAGCTCCCGGGACAGGGTTGGGAACACCGGGGAGCTGTTTTTT. It is translated as CASSRDRVGNTGELFF.

This chain links TRBV7-3 with TRBJ1-1; D ambiguous. The CDR3 totals 13 residues. CDR1 is SGHTA and CDR2 is FQGTGA in the germline V gene. V lost 2 bases and J 1 base, leaving 5 bases between the germline ends. CDR3 region: CASSLSGNTEAFF. The CDR3 DNA follows: TGTGCCAGCAGCTTATCGGGGAACACTGAAGCTTTCTTT.

The chain links TRBV14 to TRBJ2-1; 7 bases are shared with TRBD2. CDR1 is SGHDN, CDR2 FVKESK, per germline. The CDR3 is 17 amino acids. Trimming took 0 bases from V and 6 from J; bases not matched to a gene: 11. The DNA of the CDR3 is TGTGCCAGCAGCCAAGATCTGGGGGGGTGGATTTCCAATGAGCAGTTCTTC. It yields the protein CASSQDLGGWISNEQFF. Using reference TRBV14 and TRBJ2-1 for the parts outside the CDR3, the full variable domain is EAGVTQFPSHSVIEKGQTVTLRCDPISGHDNLYWYRRVMGKEIKFLLHFVKESKQDESGMPNNRFLAERTGGTYSTLKVQPAELEDSGVYFCASSQDLGGWISNEQFFGPGTRLTVL.

This clone was counted a single time. The chain joins TRBV15 to TRBJ2-7; 9 bases line up with TRBD2. The CDR3 covers 14 residues. From germline, CDR1 is LNHNV and CDR2 YYDKDF (reference sequence). Losses at the gene ends were 2 bases for V and 2 bases for J; bases not matched to a gene: 1. The CDR3 nucleotides are TGTGCCACCAGCAGACTAGCGGGGACCTACGAGCAGTACTTC. It translates to CATSRLAGTYEQYF.

The V call is TRBV30, the J call TRBJ2-1, with 14 positions matching TRBD2. CDR3 size: 16 residues. Germline-derived CDR1 and CDR2 are GTSNPN and SVGIG (reference sequence). V gave up 3 bases and J gave up 8 bases; unmatched junction bases: 9. CDR3 sequence reads: CAWSPGLAGVGDEQFF. The CDR3 bases are TGTGCCTGGAGCCCGGGACTAGCGGGAGTAGGAGATGAGCAGTTCTTC.

This clone appeared a single time. The chain recombines TRBV27 with TRBJ2-3; no reliable D call. The V gene's germline CDR1 is MNHEY and CDR2 SMNVEV (reference sequence). CDR3 size: 14 residues. V was cut by 2 bases and J by 2 bases, with 8 bases left in between. The DNA of the CDR3 is TGTGCCAGCAGTTTAGCGGTGACCACAGATACGCAGTATTTT. It encodes CASSLAVTTDTQYF.

The chain links TRBV15 to TRBJ2-7; D may correspond to TRBD1 or TRBD2 (5 bases each). The germline CDR1 and CDR2 sequences are LNHNV and YYDKDF (reference sequence). The CDR3 loop spans 15 amino acids. The V gene lost 3 bases and the J gene lost 6 bases, with 18 bases spanning the gap. CDR3 loop: CATSSSLQRGSEQYF. The CDR3 nucleotides are TGTGCCACCAGCAGCAGTTTACAGAGGGGTTCCGAGCAGTACTTC.

This chain joins TRBV11-1 and TRBJ2-7; 12 nucleotides agree with TRBD2. J lost 5 bases, V lost 1 base, and 3 bases had no gene match. Germline CDR1 reads SGHAT; CDR2 reads FQDESV (reference sequence). The CDR3 runs 15 residues. CDR3 coding DNA: TGTGCCAGCAGCTTAGGACTAGCGGGAGTCCACGAGCAGTACTTC. Encoded protein: CASSLGLAGVHEQYF.

The chain employs TRBV2 and TRBJ1-5; TRBD1 matches 10 bases. Germline-derived CDR1 and CDR2 are SNHLY and FYNNEI. The CDR3 consists of 14 residues. J was trimmed by 6 bases and V by 6 bases; bases with no gene match: 5. CDR3 bases: TGTGCCAGCAGGACAGGGGGCGAGGGTCAGCCCCAGCATTTT. Translating gives CASRTGGEGQPQHF.

The chain joins TRBV7-2 to TRBJ2-7; 8 bases are shared with TRBD1. The V segment lost 5 bases and the J segment 4 bases; nucleotides outside the gene matches: 10. In germline, CDR1 is SGHTA, CDR2 FQGNSA. The CDR3 is made up of 15 amino acids. This CDR3 is CASSLRTGLLYEQYF. As DNA, the CDR3 is TGTGCCAGCAGCCTTCGGACAGGGCTACTATACGAGCAGTACTTC.

The chain links TRBV21-1 to TRBJ2-5. TRBV21-1 is flagged as a pseudogene. This CDR3 is built from 16 residues. CDR3 residues: CASSPMWDLILGTQYF. CDR3 bases: TGTGCCAGCAGCCCAATGTGGGATCTAATCCTTGGGACCCAGTACTTC.

This chain connects TRBV27 to TRBJ1-4; tentatively, D is TRBD1 (5 bases). This CDR3 region has 14 residues. Germline V gene data show CDR1 as MNHEY and CDR2 as SMNVEV (reference sequence). The ends were cut back, 5 bases at V and 4 bases at J, with 11 bases in the middle. CDR3 region: CASSPQGFNEKLFF. The DNA of the CDR3 is TGTGCCAGCAGTCCTCAGGGATTTAATGAAAAACTGTTTTTT.

This chain connects TRBV19 to TRBJ2-5, with 7 nucleotides matching TRBD1. This CDR3 has 12 amino acids. CDR1 and CDR2 from the germline V gene are LNHDA and SQIVND (reference sequence). V shed 5 bases, J shed 5 bases, and the junction held 2 bases outside the gene matches. The CDR3 region has the DNA TGTGCCAGTAGTTTGACAGGGGAGACCCAGTACTTC. Encoded protein: CASSLTGETQYF.